The 18 T cell receptor beta chains given below trace back to one sample, sequenced in a study of naive and memory T cell subsets. Study conclusions and caveats: A few larger clonotypes appeared in naive repertoires, especially CD8, possibly memory cells re-expressing CD45RA.

Antigens for these TCRs are unknown. Two oligonucleotides, mixed equimolar, formed the beta constant-region primer covering TRBC1 and TRBC2. Four rounds of PCR amplified the ligated cDNA using nested alpha and beta constant-region primers plus SP2. TCRdb recomputed calls from the UMI-ligation and nested PCR reads with MiXCR, one row per CDR3 protein. The table includes 98,000 or so distinct CDR3 sequences, approximately 15% detected once. The material sequenced was naive CD8+ T cells from blood. The receptors come from a human donor in good health.

V is TRBV9 and J is TRBJ2-3; 7 nucleotides align to TRBD2. With 2 bases clipped from V and 3 bases from J, the junction kept 6 bases outside the gene matches. Germline V lookup: CDR1 SGDLS, CDR2 YYNGEE. CDR3 size: 15 residues. CDR3 residues: CASSVRDGGTDTQYF. The CDR3, as DNA: TGTGCCAGCAGCGTCCGGGACGGGGGGACAGATACGCAGTATTTT.

The rearrangement joins TRBV19 to TRBJ2-7, with a possible D match to TRBD2 (5 bases). The V end lost 4 bases, the J end lost 0 bases, and 10 bases lay between the germline ends. Germline lookup yields CDR1 LNHDA and CDR2 SQIVND (reference sequence). The CDR3 loop spans 14 amino acids. The DNA of the CDR3 is TGTGCCAGTAGTAATAGCGCCAGCTCCTACGAGCAGTACTTC. This translates into CASSNSASSYEQYF.

The chain joins TRBV6-2 or TRBV6-3 to TRBJ2-1, with 8 bases fitting TRBD2. The junction had 10 bases not matched to a gene; V was cut back by 6 bases and J by 6 bases. The length of the CDR3 is 15 residues. In germline, CDR1 is MNHEY, CDR2 SVGEGT. As DNA, the CDR3 is TGTGCCAGCAGAACCGGGGGGGGGTTACGCAATGAGCAGTTCTTC. It is translated as CASRTGGGLRNEQFF.

The V gene is TRBV27, the J gene TRBJ2-1; D gene unclear. Per the germline V gene, CDR1 is MNHEY and CDR2 is SMNVEV (reference sequence). The CDR3 sequence is 15 residues long. Trimming removed 4 bases at V and 4 bases at J, with 14 bases between. CDR3 sequence: CASSSTPGVYNEQFF. The CDR3 DNA sequence: TGTGCCAGCAGTTCCACCCCAGGTGTTTACAATGAGCAGTTCTTC.

There are a few counts of this clonotype. The V call is TRBV28, the J call TRBJ1-3, with D possibly being TRBD1 (6 bases). Germline V gene lookup returns CDR1 MDHEN and CDR2 SYDVKM. The germline V and J ends were trimmed by 5 bases and 8 bases, with 25 bases remaining between them. The CDR3 length is 17 residues. CDR3 protein: CASSEWRGRSRLDTIYF. CDR3 nucleotides: TGTGCCAGCAGTGAGTGGCGGGGGCGAAGTAGACTGGACACCATATATTTT.

This clonotype was observed a few times. The chain recombines TRBV6-2 or TRBV6-3 with TRBJ2-1; either TRBD1 or TRBD2 may fit D (5 bases each). The length of the CDR3 is 11 residues. Per the germline V gene, CDR1 is MNHEY and CDR2 is SVGEGT. V was shortened by 6 bases and J by 9 bases, with 9 bases between the two germline ends. CDR3 bases: TGTGCCAGCAGCGGTGGGGGTGAGCAGTTCTTC. Its translation: CASSGGGEQFF.

This clonotype was counted ten times or more. The rearrangement uses TRBV7-9 and TRBJ2-1; D not certain. Germline CDR1 reads SEHNR; CDR2 reads FQNEAQ (reference sequence). The CDR3 totals 17 residues. V gave up 2 bases and J gave up 0 bases, with 14 bases separating them. This chain's CDR3 is CASSLIQGVISYNEQFF. In DNA, the CDR3 is TGTGCCAGCAGCTTAATACAAGGAGTAATCTCCTACAATGAGCAGTTCTTC. Using reference TRBV7-9 and TRBJ2-1 for the parts outside the CDR3, the full variable domain is DTGVSQNPRHKITKRGQNVTFRCDPISEHNRLYWYRQTLGQGPEFLTYFQNEAQLEKSRLLSDRFSAERPKGSFSTLEIQRTEQGDSAMYLCASSLIQGVISYNEQFFGPGTRLTVL.

This clonotype was detected many times. The chain uses TRBV27 and TRBJ2-7; weak D call: TRBD2 (6 bases). V shed 2 bases and J shed 3 bases, with 14 bases lying between them. Germline CDR1 is MNHEY and CDR2 is SMNVEV (reference sequence). CDR3 size: 15 residues. CDR3 in amino acids: CASSLTGVRDYEQYF. DNA for the CDR3: TGTGCCAGCAGTTTAACGGGGGTACGCGACTACGAGCAGTACTTC.

The V gene is TRBV4-3, the J gene TRBJ1-1; D is unclear. Per the germline V gene, CDR1 is LGHNA and CDR2 is YSLEER. The CDR3 spans 15 residues. V was clipped by 2 bases and J by 1 base, with 11 bases between them. CDR3 sequence: CASSQYASKNTEAFF. The CDR3, as DNA: TGCGCCAGCAGCCAATACGCCAGCAAGAACACTGAAGCTTTCTTT.

This rearrangement joins TRBV28 to TRBJ2-2; D not certain. The CDR3 is 14 amino acids. Germline V gene lookup returns CDR1 MDHEN and CDR2 SYDVKM. The V end lost 4 bases, the J end lost 6 bases, and 12 bases lay between the germline ends. The CDR3 sequence is CASSSLEGSGELFF. For the CDR3, the DNA is TGTGCCAGCAGTTCCCTGGAAGGATCCGGGGAGCTGTTTTTT.

This clonotype was picked up many times. The chain carries TRBV4-2 and TRBJ2-6; D is unresolved. Germline CDR1 and CDR2: LGHNA and YNFKEQ. This CDR3 is 20 amino acids long. Trimming took 4 bases from V and 0 from J, leaving 22 bases between them. CDR3: CASSPNVVGGFSSGANVLTF. CDR3 DNA sequence: TGTGCCAGCAGCCCTAATGTGGTAGGTGGGTTTAGCTCTGGGGCCAACGTCCTGACTTTC.

This chain links TRBV12-3 or TRBV12-4 with TRBJ1-1; the D is unclear. The V gene lost 4 bases and the J gene lost 5 bases, with 8 bases spanning the gap. The CDR3 length is 12 residues. CDR3 DNA: TGTGCCAGCAGTTACTCCTTGACTGAAGCTTTCTTT. Amino acids: CASSYSLTEAFF.

Note on this clonotype: The DNA is left out, because the CDR3 cannot be placed on it with certainty; the CDR3 is given as TCRdb lists it. The chain combines TRBV7-8 with TRBJ2-5; the DNA was not used to check the table's D call, TRBD1. Germline V gives CDR1 SGHVS, CDR2 FQNEAQ. The CDR3 comprises 11 residues, both ends counted. CDR3 sequence: CASSFGAGSHF.

This clonotype was observed a handful of times. The chain combines TRBV18 with TRBJ1-3, with D hard to call. Germline CDR1 KGHSH, CDR2 LQKENI. The CDR3 length is 14 residues. V dropped 1 base and J dropped 3 bases, with 7 bases sitting between them. The DNA of the CDR3 is TGTGCCAGCTCACCACAGGATATTGGAAACACCATATATTTT. Its protein is CASSPQDIGNTIYF.

This clonotype showed up just a few times. The CDR3: CSARDLMTGGFEAFF. CDR3 nucleotides: TGCAGTGCTAGAGATCTCATGACAGGGGGCTTTGAAGCTTTCTTT. The chain uses TRBV20-1 and TRBJ1-1; 10 positions match TRBD1. Germline CDR1 DFQATT, CDR2 SNEGSKA (reference sequence). V dropped 0 bases and J dropped 7; count of bases not matched to a gene: 8. This CDR3 has 15 residues.

CDR3 nucleotide sequence: TGTGCCAGCAGCTTCGGCAACACCTACGAGCAGTACTTC. Protein sequence: CASSFGNTYEQYF. The chain joins TRBV11-2 to TRBJ2-7; D not resolved. V was clipped by 3 bases and J by 2 bases, with 8 bases between them. The CDR3 length is 13 residues. CDR1 is SGHAT, CDR2 FQNNGV, per germline.

V is TRBV6-6 and J is TRBJ2-3; D unclear. V was clipped by 7 bases and J by 5 bases, with 16 bases between them. Germline CDR1 reads MNHNY; CDR2 reads SVGAGI (reference sequence). The CDR3 runs to 14 residues. The CDR3 region is CASIPPGLRDTQYF. The CDR3 DNA reads as TGTGCCAGCATCCCCCCGGGCCTTCGAGATACGCAGTATTTT.

V is TRBV9 and J is TRBJ1-1; D is perhaps TRBD1 (5 bases). The CDR3 extends over 13 amino acids. V was pared by 4 bases and J by 5 bases, with 12 bases between. The germline CDR1 and CDR2 sequences are SGDLS and YYNGEE. This chain's CDR3 is CASSLYDSTEAFF. CDR3 coding DNA: TGTGCCAGCAGCCTCTACGACAGTACTGAAGCTTTCTTT.